Reported below is one T cell receptor beta chain. Its antigen is as yet unknown. This specimen includes other DNA sequences encoding the same CDR3. The germline gives CDR1 SGHTA, CDR2 FQGNSA. The V and J ends lost 5 bases and 7 bases respectively, with 9 bases between them. The CDR3 runs to 12 residues. The data originate from a study of cytomegalovirus exposure and HLA in healthy donors. Study results and caveats: Donors belonging to an Asian-associated ancestry cluster reportedly showed fewer N-insertions in productive TCRs than the 666-donor mean, according to what a later analysis found. Because they were indistinguishable, some V segments, including TRBV6-2 and TRBV6-3, were excluded. Segments of the TCR beta V type were, in most cases, productive about 90% or about 30% of the time in an earlier analysis.

Vbeta (60) and Jbeta (13) primers were used in the PCR. Method: immunoSEQ multiplex PCR; TCRdb's copy keeps in-frame clones and lacks some. The data show roughly 250,000 clones, 80% to 90% seen once. The chain couples TRBV7-2 to TRBJ2-1; D is uncertain. Input material: PBMCs. The TCR comes from a woman aged 40 to 50 in good health and CMV-seropositive. The CDR3 sequence is CASSLSRNEQFF. The CDR3 nucleotides read TGTGCCAGCAGCCTCAGCAGGAATGAGCAGTTCTTC. Looking up the rest from reference TRBV7-2 and TRBJ2-1 gives the full variable domain: GAGVSQSPSNKVTEKGKDVELRCDPISGHTALYWYRQSLGQGLEFLIYFQGNSAPDKSGLPSDRFSAERTGGSVSTLTIQRTQQEDSAVYLCASSLSRNEQFFGPGTRLTVL.